This entry lists 10 T cell receptor beta chains sequenced from one sample in a study of Ad26.COV2.S vaccination and SARS-CoV-2 variants. Data came from immunoSEQ multiplex PCR; TCRdb stores just in-frame clones and leaves some out. Of over 200,000 clones listed, around nine tenths are singletons. Indicated treatment: some 20 received Ad26.COV2.S at low or high dose, single or two shots; roughly 5 received placebo; per-sample allocation not given. Sampling was performed 63 days after the first vaccine or placebo injection. Sample: peripheral blood, taken in a trial of Ad26.COV2.S vaccine versus placebo. These receptors all stem from a person aged 18-65 years who received the Ad26.COV2.S COVID-19 vaccine or a placebo.

As DNA, the CDR3 is TGTGCCAGCAGCGTAGGGGGAGGGGCGGCCTACGAGCAGTACTTC. Its translation is CASSVGGGAAYEQYF. The chain joins TRBV9 to TRBJ2-7; TRBD2 agrees at 7 bases. The CDR3 runs to 15 residues. Trimming removed 0 bases from V and 2 bases from J; junction bases left unmatched: 5. CDR1 is SGDLS, CDR2 YYNGEE, per germline. Supplemented by reference TRBV9 and TRBJ2-7, the full variable domain reads DSGVTQTPKHLITATGQRVTLRCSPRSGDLSVYWYQQSLDQGLQFLIQYYNGEERAKGNILERFSAQQFPDLHSELNLSSLELGDSALYFCASSVGGGAAYEQYFGPGTRLTVT.

The V and J genes are TRBV14 and TRBJ1-6; a weak D match, TRBD1 (6 bases). V lost 0 bases and J lost 10, with 13 bases in between. Looked up from germline, CDR1 is SGHDN and CDR2 is FVKESK. This CDR3 region has 15 residues. The CDR3 here is CASSQEGGALSPLHF. CDR3 in DNA: TGTGCCAGCAGCCAAGAAGGGGGGGCTCTATCACCCCTCCACTTT.

For the CDR3, the DNA is TGTGCCAGCAGCTTGGAAGGACTAAGGGCCTACGAGCAGTACTTC. This codes for CASSLEGLRAYEQYF. The chain employs TRBV5-4 and TRBJ2-7; weak D call: TRBD2 (6 bases). CDR1 and CDR2 from the germline V gene are SGHNT and YYREEE (reference sequence). The CDR3 length is 15 residues. Trimming cost V 0 bases and J 2 bases, with 12 bases left between them.

This clone came up once. The J gene is TRBJ1-2, the V gene TRBV2; D may be TRBD1 (6 bases). Germline CDR1 and CDR2: SNHLY and FYNNEI. Deletions cut 0 bases from V and 7 bases from J, with 15 bases between. This CDR3 region has 15 residues. The CDR3 sequence is CASSEALTGISGYTF. The CDR3 DNA reads TGTGCCAGCAGTGAAGCGCTAACAGGGATAAGTGGCTACACCTTC.

The V gene is TRBV6-2 or TRBV6-3, the J gene TRBJ2-1; 8 bases match TRBD1. The germline CDR1 and CDR2 sequences are MNHEY and SVGEGT. The V and J ends lost 4 bases and 6 bases, in that order; junction bases with no gene match: 14. This CDR3 has 17 residues. CDR3 protein: CASSSLLDRGTRNEQFF. In nucleotides, the CDR3 is TGTGCCAGCAGTTCCCTATTAGACAGGGGAACTCGCAATGAGCAGTTCTTC.

This rearrangement joins TRBV18 to TRBJ2-7, with D possibly TRBD2 on 6 matching bases. Per the germline V gene, CDR1 is KGHSH and CDR2 is LQKENI. This CDR3 contains 17 residues. The ends were cut back, 2 bases at V and 7 bases at J, with 24 bases in the middle. CDR3 DNA sequence: TGTGCCAGCTCACCATTTTCGGGGTCCGCCGACCGGGGGGAGCAGTACTTC. Its translation: CASSPFSGSADRGEQYF.

The chain is built from TRBV18 and TRBJ2-1; TRBD1 agrees at 8 bases. V was pared by 0 bases and J by 6 bases, with 4 bases of the junction left unmatched. The V gene's germline CDR1 is KGHSH and CDR2 LQKENI. The CDR3 spans 15 residues. This chain's CDR3 is CASSPPLTGGNEQFF. In DNA form, the CDR3 reads TGTGCCAGCTCACCACCACTTACAGGGGGCAATGAGCAGTTCTTC.

This clone has only one observation. This sequence joins TRBV9 and TRBJ1-1; D gene unclear. The CDR3 is made up of 14 amino acids. In germline, CDR1 is SGDLS, CDR2 YYNGEE. Trimming pared 0 bases from V and 3 bases from J, leaving 9 bases between. This chain's CDR3 is CASSVVGSDTEAFF. The CDR3 nucleotides are TGTGCCAGCAGCGTAGTCGGCAGCGACACTGAAGCTTTCTTT. Based on the CDR3 plus reference TRBV9 and TRBJ1-1, the full variable domain is DSGVTQTPKHLITATGQRVTLRCSPRSGDLSVYWYQQSLDQGLQFLIQYYNGEERAKGNILERFSAQQFPDLHSELNLSSLELGDSALYFCASSVVGSDTEAFFGQGTRLTVV.

This rearrangement joins TRBV5-1 to TRBJ2-5; 10 bases agree with TRBD2. V gave up 5 bases and J gave up 4 bases; unmatched junction bases: 2. The germline V gene encodes CDR1 SGHRS and CDR2 YFSETQ. CDR3 length: 13 amino acids. In DNA, the CDR3 is TGCGCCAGCAGGTGGACTAGCGGAGAGACCCAGTACTTC. It yields the protein CASRWTSGETQYF.

The chain carries TRBV7-9 and TRBJ2-7, with 13 positions matching TRBD2. Losses at the gene ends were 1 base for V and 3 bases for J; bases not matched to a gene: 3. Germline loops: CDR1 SEHNR, CDR2 FQNEAQ (reference sequence). This CDR3 spans 16 amino acids. CDR3 nucleotide sequence: TGTGCCAGCAGCTTAGGGACTAGCGGGGGAGACTACGAGCAGTACTTC. Translated, it gives CASSLGTSGGDYEQYF.